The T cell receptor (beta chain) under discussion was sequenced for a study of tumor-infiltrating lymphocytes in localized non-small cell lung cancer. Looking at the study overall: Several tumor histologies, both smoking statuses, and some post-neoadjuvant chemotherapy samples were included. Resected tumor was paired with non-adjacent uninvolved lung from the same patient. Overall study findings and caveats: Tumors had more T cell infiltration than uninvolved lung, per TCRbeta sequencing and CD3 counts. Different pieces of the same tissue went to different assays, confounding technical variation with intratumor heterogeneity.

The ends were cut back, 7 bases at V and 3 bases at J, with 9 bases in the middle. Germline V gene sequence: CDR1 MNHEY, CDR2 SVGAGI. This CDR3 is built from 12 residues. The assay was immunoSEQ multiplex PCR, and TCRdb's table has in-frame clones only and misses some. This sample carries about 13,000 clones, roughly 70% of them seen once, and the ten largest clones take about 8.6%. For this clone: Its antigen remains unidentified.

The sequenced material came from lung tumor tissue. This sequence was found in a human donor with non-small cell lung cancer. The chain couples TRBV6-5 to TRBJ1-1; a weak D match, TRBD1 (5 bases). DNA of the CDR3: TGTGCCAGCATGGGGGTTCACACTGAAGCTTTCTTT. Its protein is CASMGVHTEAFF.